This section outlines one TCR beta chain sequence together with its context. The protocol was immunoSEQ multiplex PCR, while the TCRdb copy is restricted to in-frame clones and leaves out a portion. This sample has roughly 140,000 clones, with 78% found just once. This record belongs to a study of PD-1 blockade in classical Hodgkin lymphoma. CDR1 is SGHDT, CDR2 YYEEEE, per germline. The V and J ends lost 5 bases and 7 bases respectively, with 18 bases between them. CDR3 length: 15 residues. Following autologous stem cell transplantation, relapse occurred in every patient, and exposure to brentuximab vedotin varied.

This receptor was obtained from a human donor with classical Hodgkin lymphoma. The J gene is TRBJ1-4, the V gene TRBV5-6; D may be TRBD1 (5 bases). The source material was peripheral blood mononuclear cells (PBMCs), sampled before the second cycle of nivolumab. In nucleotides, the CDR3 is TGTGCCAGCAGTTCTTCCGAAGCGAGGGGTGAAAAACTGTTTTTT. Translating it yields CASSSSEARGEKLFF.